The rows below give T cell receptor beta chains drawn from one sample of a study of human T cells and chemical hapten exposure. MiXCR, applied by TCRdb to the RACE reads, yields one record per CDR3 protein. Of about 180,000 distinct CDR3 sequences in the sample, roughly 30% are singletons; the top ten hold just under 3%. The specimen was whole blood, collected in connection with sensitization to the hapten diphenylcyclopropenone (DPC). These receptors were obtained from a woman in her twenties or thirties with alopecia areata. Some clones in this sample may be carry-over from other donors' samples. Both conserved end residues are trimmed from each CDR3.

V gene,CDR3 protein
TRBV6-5,ASSLGQGHQPQH
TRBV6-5,ASSRTSGHLLF
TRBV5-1,ASSLGREQY
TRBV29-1,SVESGTDYGYT
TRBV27,ASSFSGRALNEQF
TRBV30,AWRAYNEQF
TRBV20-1,SARDRGRGYT
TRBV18,ASSPTQSSGNTIY
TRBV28,ASSLFGGAGELF
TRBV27,ASSPIQGATEAF
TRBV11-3,ASSSGHEQY
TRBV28,ASRLAGINQPQH
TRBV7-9,ASSLTNNRGSYEQY
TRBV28,ASRPAGYYEQY
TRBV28,ASSYGGSSYNEQF
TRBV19,ASSDRPGPYEQY
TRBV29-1,SVVRLAKNIQY
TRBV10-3,AISESAAHTEAF
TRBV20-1,SARGGGAGGHLEAF
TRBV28,ASSGPGQGSYEQY
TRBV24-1,ATSPSNRNLAGYT
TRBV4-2,ASSQEQRGHVEQY
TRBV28,ASSPLAGPNTEAF
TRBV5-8,ASSLGPLTGTEAF
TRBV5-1,ASSLGDGNTIY
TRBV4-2,ASSPSRGQGEYGYT
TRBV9,ASTQGVAGATDTQY
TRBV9,ASSVGSSTSYEQY
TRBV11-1,ASSRKRSSISGANVLT
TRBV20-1,SAPGLAGVDTQY
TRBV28,ASSSASGTEQF
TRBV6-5,ASSSTPGARTSYNEQF
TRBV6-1,ASSERGTGRNLPLH
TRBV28,ASTTTGGGTDTQY
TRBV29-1,SSIRGGSYNEQF
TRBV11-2,ASSLGQGGYTEAF
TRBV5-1,ASSTGQNTEAF
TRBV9,ASSVTGIEQF
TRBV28,ASSSPEGYTEAF
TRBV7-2,ASRPPGQGFTGELF
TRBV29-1,SVEAGTYEQY
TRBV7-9,ASSPQGSSQETQY
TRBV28,ASSYPETSGSTDTQY
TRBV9,ASSVVDSGNSPLH
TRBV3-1,ASSGGLRETQY
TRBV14,ASSHPVGTQY
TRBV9,ASSLGDSLEQY
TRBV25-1,ASRGTGPYGYT
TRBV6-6,ASSSVRGRGHGNTIY
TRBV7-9,ASSVSPRDRESGELF
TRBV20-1,SEGSTDTQY
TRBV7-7,ASSEHRETGELF
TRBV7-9,ASLSAGEQF
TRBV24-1,ATSDSDRYEQY
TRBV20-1,SASTGGGRRNSPLH
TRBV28,ASSPRKGPQH
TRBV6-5,ASSLRPGTEAF